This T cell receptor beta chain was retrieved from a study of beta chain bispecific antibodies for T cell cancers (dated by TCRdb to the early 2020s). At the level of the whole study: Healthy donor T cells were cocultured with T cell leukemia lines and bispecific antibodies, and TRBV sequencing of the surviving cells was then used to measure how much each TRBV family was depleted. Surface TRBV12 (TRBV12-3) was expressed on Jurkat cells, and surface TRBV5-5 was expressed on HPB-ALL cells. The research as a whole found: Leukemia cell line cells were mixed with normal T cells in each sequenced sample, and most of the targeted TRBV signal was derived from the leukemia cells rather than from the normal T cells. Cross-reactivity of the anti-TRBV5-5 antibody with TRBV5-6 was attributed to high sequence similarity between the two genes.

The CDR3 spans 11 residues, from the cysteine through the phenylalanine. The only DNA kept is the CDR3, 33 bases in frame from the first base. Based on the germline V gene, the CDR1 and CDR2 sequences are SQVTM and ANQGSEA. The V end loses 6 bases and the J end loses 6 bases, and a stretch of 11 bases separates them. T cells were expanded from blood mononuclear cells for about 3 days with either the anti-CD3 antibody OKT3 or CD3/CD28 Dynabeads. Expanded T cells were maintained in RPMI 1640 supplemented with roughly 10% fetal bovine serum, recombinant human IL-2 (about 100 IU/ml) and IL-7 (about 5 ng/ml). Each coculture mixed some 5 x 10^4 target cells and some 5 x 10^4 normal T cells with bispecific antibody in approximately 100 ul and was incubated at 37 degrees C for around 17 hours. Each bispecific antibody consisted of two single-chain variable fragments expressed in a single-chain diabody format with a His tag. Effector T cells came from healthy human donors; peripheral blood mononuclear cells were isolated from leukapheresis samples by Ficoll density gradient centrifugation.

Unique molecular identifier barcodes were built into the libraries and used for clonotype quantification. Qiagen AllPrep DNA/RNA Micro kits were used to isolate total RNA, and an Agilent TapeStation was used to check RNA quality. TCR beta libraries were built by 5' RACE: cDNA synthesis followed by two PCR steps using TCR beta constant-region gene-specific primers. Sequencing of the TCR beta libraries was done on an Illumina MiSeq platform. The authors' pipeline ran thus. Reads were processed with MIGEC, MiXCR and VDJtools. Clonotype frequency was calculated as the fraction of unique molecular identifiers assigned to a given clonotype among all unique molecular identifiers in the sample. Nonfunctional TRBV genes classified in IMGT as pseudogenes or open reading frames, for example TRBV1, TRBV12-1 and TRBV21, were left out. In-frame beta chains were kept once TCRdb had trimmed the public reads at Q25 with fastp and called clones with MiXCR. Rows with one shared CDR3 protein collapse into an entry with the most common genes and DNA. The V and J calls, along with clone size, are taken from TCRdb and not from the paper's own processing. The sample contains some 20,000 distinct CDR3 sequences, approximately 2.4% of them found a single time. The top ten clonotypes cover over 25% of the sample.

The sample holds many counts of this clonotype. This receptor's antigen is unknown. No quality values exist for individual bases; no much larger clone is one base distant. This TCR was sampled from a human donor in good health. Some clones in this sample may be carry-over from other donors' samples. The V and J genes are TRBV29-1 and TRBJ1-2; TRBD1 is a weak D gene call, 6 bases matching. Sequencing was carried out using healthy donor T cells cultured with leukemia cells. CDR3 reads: CSVRGQDGYTF. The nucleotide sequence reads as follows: TGCAGCGTCCGGGGGCAGGATGGCTACACCTTC.